This T cell receptor (beta chain) derives from a study of Ad26.COV2.S vaccination and SARS-CoV-2 variants. Across the whole study: Each vaccinee took Ad26.COV2.S intramuscularly, once or twice 56 days apart.

Treatment here: over 15 received Ad26.COV2.S at low or high dose, single or two shots; 5 received placebo; per-sample allocation not given. Sample collection was performed on day 63 after the first vaccine or placebo injection. The CDR3 is 16 amino acids. V trimming: 3 bases; J trimming: 5 bases; junction bases outside the gene matches: 7. CDR1 SGHTA and CDR2 FQGNSA come from the germline V gene. Generated by immunoSEQ multiplex PCR, the TCRdb table keeps only in-frame clones and is missing some. The sample contains fewer than 400,000 clones, more than 70% of which appear only once. In this sample, this clone turned up a few times.

The clonotype was recovered from a person aged 18-65 years who received the Ad26.COV2.S COVID-19 vaccine or a placebo. Sequenced here: peripheral blood, sampled in a trial of Ad26.COV2.S vaccine versus placebo. The chain links TRBV7-2 to TRBJ2-5; 12 bases are shared with TRBD2. The CDR3 loop is CASSFASGGAYETQYF. CDR3 sequence (DNA): TGTGCCAGCAGCTTCGCTAGCGGGGGGGCGTATGAGACCCAGTACTTC.